The text below deals with one T cell receptor (delta chain). The antigen remains unidentified. The data were obtained in a study of Vδ1+ human thymocytes. RNA was extracted from the cells and then reverse transcribed. The CDR3 regions were amplified by multiplex PCR from V-gene primers to a constant-region primer. TCRdb re-called the multiplex PCR reads using CATT. The repertoire holds 70,000 or so delta-chain clones, with more than 30% as singletons. After alphabeta T cell depletion, CD3+ Vdelta1+ Vdelta2- thymocytes were sorted. Purity of the sorted Vdelta1+ thymocytes ranged from roughly 98% to 99.6%. V shed 0 bases, J shed 5 bases, and the junction held 3 bases outside the gene matches. The CDR3 extends over 15 amino acids. Germline lookup yields CDR1 TSWWSYY and CDR2 QGS. Whole-study findings and limits: Highly polyclonal TRG and TRD repertoires with Gaussian CDR3 length distributions appeared in thymus. Thymic delta-chain repertoires held around 20% Vdelta2 sequences and few Vdelta3, despite high sort purity. The authors advised highly purified populations and single-cell validation.

The chain combines TRDV1 with TRDJ1; 10 bases agree with TRDD3. This clonotype was obtained from a boy under two years old who had congenital heart surgery. Sample: Vdelta1+ gamma-delta thymocytes from the thymus. Subset noted: FACS-sorted CD3+ TCRalphabeta- TCRVdelta1+ TCRVdelta2- thymocytes. The CDR3 here is CALGELGDTCDKLIF. CDR3 sequence (DNA): TGTGCTCTTGGGGAACTGGGGGATACGTGTGATAAACTCATCTTT.